This TCR beta chain was sequenced for a study of cytomegalovirus exposure and HLA in healthy donors. Study in general: A data release that came early held 80 million or so unique TCRs from HLA-typed donors. Study results and caveats: With later analysis, a missense DCLRE1C variant became linked to TCR beta V- and J-gene trimming. In a later analysis, most CMV-associated TCR beta chains appeared HLA-restricted.

Primers for the PCR totalled 60 Vbeta and 13 Jbeta. Produced via immunoSEQ multiplex PCR; TCRdb's table is partial and in-frame only. The sample lists approximately 70,000 clones; about 80% were seen once. The CDR3 contains 15 residues. Trimming cost V 2 bases and J 3 bases, with 13 bases left between them. CDR1 MNHEY and CDR2 SMNVEV come from the germline V gene (reference sequence). With regard to this clone: The antigen is undetermined.

The V call is TRBV27, the J call TRBJ2-5; perhaps TRBD2 as D (7 bases). Sequenced: PBMCs. This clonotype was obtained from a man between 60 and 70 years old in good health and CMV-seropositive. In nucleotides, the CDR3 is TGTGCCAGCAGTTTAGTGGCGGGGGCAGAAGAGACCCAGTACTTC. It is translated as CASSLVAGAEETQYF.